This T cell receptor beta chain appears in the sequencing data of a study of T cells of healthy individuals. In TCRdb, the 5' RACE reads were re-called with MiXCR into one record per CDR3 protein. The sample holds 85,000 to 100,000 distinct CDR3 sequences, around 17% seen once. The CDR3 is made up of 15 amino acids. CDR1 and CDR2 from the germline V gene are MNHEY and SMNVEV (reference sequence). Trimming took 7 bases from V and 5 from J, leaving 18 bases between them. The chain has TRBV27 and TRBJ2-1; tentatively, D is TRBD1 or TRBD2 (5 bases each). The sequence was obtained from a human donor in good health. The CDR3 DNA sequence: TGTGCCAGCAAAAAACCCGGGACGAAGAACAATGAGCAGTTCTTC. It is translated as CASKKPGTKNNEQFF.